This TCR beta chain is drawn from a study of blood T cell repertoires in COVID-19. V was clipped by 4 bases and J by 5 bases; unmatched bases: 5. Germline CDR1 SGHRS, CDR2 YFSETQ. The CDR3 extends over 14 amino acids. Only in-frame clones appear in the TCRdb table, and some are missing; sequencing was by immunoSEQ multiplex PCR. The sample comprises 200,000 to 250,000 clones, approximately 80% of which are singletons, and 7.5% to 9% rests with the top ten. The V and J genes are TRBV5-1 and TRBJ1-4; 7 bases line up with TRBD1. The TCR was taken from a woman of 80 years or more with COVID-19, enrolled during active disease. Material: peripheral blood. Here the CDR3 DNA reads TGCGCCAGCAGCCTGACAGGGAAAAATGAAAAACTGTTTTTT. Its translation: CASSLTGKNEKLFF. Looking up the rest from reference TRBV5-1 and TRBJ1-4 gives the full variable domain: KAGVTQTPRYLIKTRGQQVTLSCSPISGHRSVSWYQQTPGQGLQFLFEYFSETQRNKGNFPGRFSGRQFSNSRSEMNVSTLELGDSALYLCASSLTGKNEKLFFGSGTQLSVL.